The following is a TCR beta chain sequence with its context. There is no known antigen for this receptor. No qualities accompany the bases; no much larger clone lies one base away. The sample comes from a study of shared clonotypes between healthy human individuals (dated by TCRdb to 2020 to 2022). Context from the whole study: The cohort included three men and a couple of women between 18 and 49 years of age. Between about 0.9 and 10 billion PBMCs per donor were obtained by leukapheresis. The study deeply sequenced blood TCR repertoires of several healthy adults to estimate repertoire size and the extent of clonotype sharing between individuals. Libraries were prepared and TCR repertoires were sequenced by different laboratories using diverse techniques, in order to increase sequencing depth and limit assay-specific biases. Per donor, three plates each were used for CD4 naive and CD4 memory, two for CD8 naive, and one for CD8 memory.

Using the deep immunoSEQ assay, multiplex PCR amplified TCR CDR3 regions from genomic DNA. Extracted genomic DNA from each cell subset was spread evenly across all wells of several immunoSEQ 96-well plates, with each plate serving as a replicate. For sorted subsets, each replicate PCR was loaded with approximately 190 ng genomic DNA, equivalent to about 30,000 T cell genomes. Purified libraries were measured with a Qubit 3.0 fluorometer, size-checked on a Bioanalyzer 2100, and measured again with the KAPA Library Quantification kit. Every immunoSEQ 96-well plate was sequenced on a dedicated single-read 150-cycle Illumina NextSeq 550 flow cell. On the study's bioinformatics: Because the immunoSEQ output held only junctional sequences and lacked quality scores, the filtering could not match the filtering applied to full-length reads. Sequences were annotated with PyIR, a Python wrapper for IgBLAST v1.9, and V/J genes and CDR3 were assigned using IMGT germline references. Reads were removed for weak V/J assignments (E-value above 1e-6), missing CDR3, stop codons, out-of-frame junctions, or ambiguous translated residues. V3J clonotypes were defined by identical inferred V gene, J gene, and CDR3 amino acid sequence. The percentage overlap between two repertoires was calculated by dividing the number of shared unique clonotypes by the size of the smaller repertoire. RTK rarefaction, the Chao1 estimator, and Recon v2.1 estimates of unobserved clonotypes were used to assess repertoire richness. For all TCRbeta clonotypes obtained by the gDNA method from a handful of donors, generation probabilities were computed with OLGA. TCRdb took this table from immuneACCESS and kept in-frame rearrangements with V and J called. Such tables lack part of the clones; where checked against another copy, unresolved V genes explain under half of the gap, and the rest is unexplained. V and J calls and clone size are those listed in that table; D and trimming were worked out from the DNA. This sample lists about 690,000 clones; around 90% were detected once. The ten largest clones add up to around a third of the sample.

Results and caveats for the whole study, not just this receptor: Pairwise subsampling led to the expectation that sequencing depth would affect the degree of clonotype sharing among donors. Naive subsets generally had larger estimated clonotype richness than memory subsets. Compared with non-shared clonotypes, clonotypes shared by all four sorted-subset donors had higher generation probabilities. Only blood was sampled, and tissue TCR repertoires likely differ from those in blood. Rarefaction of sorted-subset datasets indicated incomplete sequencing despite the large sequencing depth. When a few donors were compared, the shared fraction of clonotypes was 5% to 6.5% for naive CD4, approximately 3.5% for naive CD8, more than 2% for memory CD4, and 0.4% for memory CD8. The small number of donors limited the genetic and exposure-history diversity represented.

The donors were healthy, HIV-negative adults with no recently reported acute infections or vaccinations. Every donor was a Caucasian adult residing in Nashville, Tennessee, USA. The CD8 memory samples were a combination of magnetically selected CD45RO+ cells and CCR7-negative CD45RA+ effector memory (TemRA) cells. After blood collection by leukapheresis, PBMCs were isolated using Ficoll-Histopaque density gradient centrifugation and then cryopreserved in the vapor phase of liquid nitrogen. Purity and quantity of every magnetically sorted T cell population were checked by analytical flow cytometry. Genomic DNA was isolated from each sorted fraction and quantified by UV absorbance on a Nanodrop 2000c. Relative to germline, V is 2 bases shorter and J is 4 bases shorter, with 13 bases between their ends. Including the terminal cysteine and phenylalanine, the CDR3 comprises 16 residues. The DNA shown is the 48-base CDR3, in frame from base 1. The germline V gene sets CDR1 to SGHDT and CDR2 to YYEEEE.

This sequence was found in a young man in good health. Some clones in this sample may be carry-over from other donors' samples. The sample consisted of memory CD8+ T cells from PBMCs. Read against the paper, the sample's cell subset or site label means: CD45RO+ cells pooled with CCR7-negative TemRA cells. Recombination connected TRBV5-6 to TRBJ2-6; there is no confident call for the D gene. In nucleotide form, the sequence is TGTGCCAGCAGCTTAGGGCTGCCCGCAGGGGCCAACGTCCTGACTTTC. The encoded protein is CASSLGLPAGANVLTF. With all but the CDR3 taken from the reference TRBV5-6 and TRBJ2-6 genes, the full variable domain is: DAGVTQSPTHLIKTRGQQVTLRCSPKSGHDTVSWYQQALGQGPQFIFQYYEEEERQRGNFPDRFSGHQFPNYSSELNVNALLLGDSALYLCASSLGLPAGANVLTFGAGSRLTVL.